The T cell receptor (beta chain) described here comes from a study of vaccination and CD4 T cells after COVID-19. About the research overall: Once diagnosed, patients had post-COVID samples drawn a median 101 days later (range 35 to 161). Study conclusions and caveats: Convalescent patients saw a median around 86% of their reactive clones show up only after vaccination.

The CDR3 has 14 residues. V was clipped by 5 bases and J by 4 bases, with 17 bases between them. Germline-derived CDR1 and CDR2 are DFQATT and SNEGSKA (reference sequence). This clonotype appeared a few times. The target antigen is unknown. TCRdb re-analysed the PCR reads in MiXCR, keeping a single row per CDR3 protein. The table lists about 20,000 distinct CDR3 sequences, less than 65% of them singletons, with 0.95% to 1.3% in the top ten. The TCR originated in a human donor who had recovered from COVID-19. The chain joins TRBV20-1 to TRBJ1-1; TRBD1 might be the D (6 bases). Sequencing used CD4+ T cells from blood, obtained after SARS-CoV-2 vaccination. CDR3 residues: CSARKGGPGTEAFF. DNA for the CDR3: TGCAGTGCTCGAAAGGGGGGCCCGGGCACTGAAGCTTTCTTT.